This TCR beta chain was obtained from a study of blood T cell repertoires in COVID-19. About the research overall: Sources were T cells, B-cell-depleted T cells, or PBMCs; the material itself was cDNA or gDNA.

TCRdb's table, derived via immunoSEQ multiplex PCR, lists solely in-frame clones and lacks some. Here the sample spans approximately 210,000 clones, approximately 80% being singletons. Enrolment of Seattle patients took place during active infection, and they were followed longitudinally. What was sequenced was peripheral blood. The source is a woman aged 80 or over with COVID-19, enrolled during active disease.

The CDR3 nucleotides read TGTGCCAGTAGCACCCGGGACAGCAATAATGAAAAACTGTTTTTT. This gives the protein CASSTRDSNNEKLFF. The chain employs TRBV19 and TRBJ1-4; 7 bases agree with TRBD1. CDR1 is LNHDA, CDR2 SQIVND, per germline (reference sequence). The CDR3 is made up of 15 amino acids. Trimming took 6 bases from V and 4 from J; bases not matched to a gene: 8.